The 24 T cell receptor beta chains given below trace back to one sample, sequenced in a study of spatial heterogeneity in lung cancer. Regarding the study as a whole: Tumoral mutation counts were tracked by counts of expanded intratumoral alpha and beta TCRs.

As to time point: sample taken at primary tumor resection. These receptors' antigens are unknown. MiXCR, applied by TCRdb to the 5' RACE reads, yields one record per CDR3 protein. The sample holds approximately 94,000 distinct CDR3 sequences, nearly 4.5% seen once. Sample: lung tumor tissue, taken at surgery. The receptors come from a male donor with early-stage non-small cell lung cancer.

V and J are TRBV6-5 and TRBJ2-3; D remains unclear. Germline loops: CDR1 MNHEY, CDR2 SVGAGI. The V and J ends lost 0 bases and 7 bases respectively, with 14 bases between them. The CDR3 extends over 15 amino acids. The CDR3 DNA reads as TGTGCCAGCAGTTACTCAGGGTCCGCCGTGAATACGCAGTATTTT. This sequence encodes CASSYSGSAVNTQYF.

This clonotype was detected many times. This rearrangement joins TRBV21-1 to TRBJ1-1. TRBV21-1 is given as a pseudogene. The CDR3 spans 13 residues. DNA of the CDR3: TGTGCCAGCAGCCCCCGCCGGACTCGTGAAGCTTTCTTT. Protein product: CASSPRRTREAFF.

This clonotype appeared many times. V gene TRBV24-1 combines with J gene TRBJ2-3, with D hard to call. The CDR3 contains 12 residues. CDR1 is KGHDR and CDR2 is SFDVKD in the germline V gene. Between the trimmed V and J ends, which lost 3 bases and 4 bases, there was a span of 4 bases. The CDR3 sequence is CATSDQADTQYF. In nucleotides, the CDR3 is TGTGCCACCAGTGATCAAGCAGATACGCAGTATTTT.

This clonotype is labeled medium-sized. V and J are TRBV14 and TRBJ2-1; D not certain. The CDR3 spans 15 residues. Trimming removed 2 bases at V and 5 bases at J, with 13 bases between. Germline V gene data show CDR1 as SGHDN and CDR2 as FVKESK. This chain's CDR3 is CASSQLRTGDNEQFF. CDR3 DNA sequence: TGTGCCAGCAGCCAACTGCGTACCGGAGACAATGAGCAGTTCTTC.

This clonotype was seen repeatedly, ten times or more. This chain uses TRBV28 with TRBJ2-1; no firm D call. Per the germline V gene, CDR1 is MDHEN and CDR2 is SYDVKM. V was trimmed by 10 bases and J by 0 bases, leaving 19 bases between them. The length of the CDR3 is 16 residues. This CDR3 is CAIAPDPPSSYNEQFF. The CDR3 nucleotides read TGTGCCATCGCCCCCGACCCCCCCAGCTCCTACAATGAGCAGTTCTTC.

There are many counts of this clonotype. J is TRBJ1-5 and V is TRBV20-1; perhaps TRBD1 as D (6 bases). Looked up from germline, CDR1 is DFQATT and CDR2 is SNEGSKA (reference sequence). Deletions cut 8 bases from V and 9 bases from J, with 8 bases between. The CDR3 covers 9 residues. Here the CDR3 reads CSTGPPQHF. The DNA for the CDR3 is TGCAGTACAGGGCCGCCCCAGCATTTT.

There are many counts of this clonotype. In DNA form, the CDR3 reads TGCAGCGTTGAAGATCATACAGAACCAACCACAGATACGCAGTATTTT. Its translation: CSVEDHTEPTTDTQYF. The chain is built from TRBV29-1 and TRBJ2-3; D ambiguous. CDR3 size: 16 residues. V was pared by 0 bases and J by 2 bases, with 15 bases between. CDR1 and CDR2 (germline): SQVTM, ANQGSEA.

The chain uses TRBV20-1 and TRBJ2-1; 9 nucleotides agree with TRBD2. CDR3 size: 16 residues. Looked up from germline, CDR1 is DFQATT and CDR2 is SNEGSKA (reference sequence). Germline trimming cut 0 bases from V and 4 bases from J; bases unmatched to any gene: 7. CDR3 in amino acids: CSARDQAGGRYNEQFF. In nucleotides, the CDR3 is TGCAGTGCTAGAGATCAAGCGGGAGGTCGTTACAATGAGCAGTTCTTC.

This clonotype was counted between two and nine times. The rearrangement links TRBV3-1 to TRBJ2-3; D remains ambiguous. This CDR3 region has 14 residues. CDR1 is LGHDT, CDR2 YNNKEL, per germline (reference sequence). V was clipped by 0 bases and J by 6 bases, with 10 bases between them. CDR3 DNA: TGTGCCAGCAGCCAAGAAGGGCTCCAGGATACGCAGTATTTT. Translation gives CASSQEGLQDTQYF.

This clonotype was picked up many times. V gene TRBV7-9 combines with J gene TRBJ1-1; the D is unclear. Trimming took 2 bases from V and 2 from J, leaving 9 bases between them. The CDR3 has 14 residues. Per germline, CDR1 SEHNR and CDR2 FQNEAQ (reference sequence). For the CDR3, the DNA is TGTGCCAGCAGCTTATCAGGCAGTAACACTGAAGCTTTCTTT. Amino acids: CASSLSGSNTEAFF. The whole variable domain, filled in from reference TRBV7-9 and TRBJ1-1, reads DTGVSQNPRHKITKRGQNVTFRCDPISEHNRLYWYRQTLGQGPEFLTYFQNEAQLEKSRLLSDRFSAERPKGSFSTLEIQRTEQGDSAMYLCASSLSGSNTEAFFGQGTRLTVV.

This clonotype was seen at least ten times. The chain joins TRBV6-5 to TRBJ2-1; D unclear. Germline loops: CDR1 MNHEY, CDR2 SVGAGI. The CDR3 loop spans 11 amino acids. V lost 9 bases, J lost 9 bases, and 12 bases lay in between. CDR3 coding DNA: TGTGCCAGTCTCCATCGCGGTGAGCAGTTCTTC. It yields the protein CASLHRGEQFF.

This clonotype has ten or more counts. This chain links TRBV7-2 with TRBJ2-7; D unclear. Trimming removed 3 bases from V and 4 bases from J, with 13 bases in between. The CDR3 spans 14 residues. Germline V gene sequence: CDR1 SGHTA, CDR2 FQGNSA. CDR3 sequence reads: CASSFKGGPYEQYF. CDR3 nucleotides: TGTGCCAGCAGCTTTAAAGGCGGACCATACGAGCAGTACTTC.

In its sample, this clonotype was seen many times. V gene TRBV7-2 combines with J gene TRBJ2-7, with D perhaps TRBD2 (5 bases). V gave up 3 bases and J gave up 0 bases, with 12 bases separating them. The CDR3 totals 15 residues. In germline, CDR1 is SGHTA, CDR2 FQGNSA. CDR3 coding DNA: TGTGCCAGCAGCTTCACTCCCGGGAACTCCTACGAGCAGTACTTC. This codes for CASSFTPGNSYEQYF.

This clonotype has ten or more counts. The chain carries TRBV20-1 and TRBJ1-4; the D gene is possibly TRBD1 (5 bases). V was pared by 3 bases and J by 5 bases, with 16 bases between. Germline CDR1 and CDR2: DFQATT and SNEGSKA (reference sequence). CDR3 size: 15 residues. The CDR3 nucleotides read TGCAGTGCTAGTCTAACCGGGACGGTAAATGAAAAACTGTTTTTT. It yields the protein CSASLTGTVNEKLFF.

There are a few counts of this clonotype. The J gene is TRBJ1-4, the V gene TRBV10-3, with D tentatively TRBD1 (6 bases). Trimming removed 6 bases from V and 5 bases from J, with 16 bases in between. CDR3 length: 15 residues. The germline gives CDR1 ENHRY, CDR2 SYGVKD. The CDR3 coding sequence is TGTGCCATCAGCAAACAGGGAGGGCGGAATGAAAAACTGTTTTTT. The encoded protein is CAISKQGGRNEKLFF.

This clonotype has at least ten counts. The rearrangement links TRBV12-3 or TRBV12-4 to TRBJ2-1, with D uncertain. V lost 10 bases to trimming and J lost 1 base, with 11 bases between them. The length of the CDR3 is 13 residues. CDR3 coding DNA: TGTGCCATTCGATTCGTATCCTACAATGAGCAGTTCTTC. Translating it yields CAIRFVSYNEQFF.

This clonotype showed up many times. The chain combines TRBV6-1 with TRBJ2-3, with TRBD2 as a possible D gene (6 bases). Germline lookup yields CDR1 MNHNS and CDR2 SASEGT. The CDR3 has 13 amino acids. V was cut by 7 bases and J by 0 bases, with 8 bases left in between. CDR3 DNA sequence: TGTGCCAGCACTCTAGCGAGCACAGATACGCAGTATTTT. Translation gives CASTLASTDTQYF.

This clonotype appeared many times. The CDR3 here is CASSATGTDTYEQYF. Written as DNA, the CDR3 is TGTGCCAGCAGTGCGACCGGGACAGACACCTACGAGCAGTACTTC. V gene TRBV6-5 combines with J gene TRBJ2-7; 7 bases align to TRBD1. CDR3 length: 15 amino acids. Per germline, CDR1 MNHEY and CDR2 SVGAGI. Losses at the gene ends were 5 bases for V and 2 bases for J; bases not matched to a gene: 9.

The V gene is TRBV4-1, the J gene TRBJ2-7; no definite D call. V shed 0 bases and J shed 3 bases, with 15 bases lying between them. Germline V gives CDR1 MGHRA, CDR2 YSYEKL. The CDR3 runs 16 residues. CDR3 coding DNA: TGCGCCAGCAGCCAAGAGGTCGCGGCCCGGAGCTACGAGCAGTACTTC. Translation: CASSQEVAARSYEQYF.

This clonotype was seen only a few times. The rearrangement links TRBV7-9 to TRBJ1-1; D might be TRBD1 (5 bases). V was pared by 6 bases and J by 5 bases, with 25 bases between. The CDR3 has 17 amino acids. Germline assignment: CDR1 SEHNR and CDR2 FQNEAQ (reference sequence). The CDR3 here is CASSYSFQTDLGTEAFF. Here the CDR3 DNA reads TGTGCCAGCAGTTACAGTTTTCAGACAGACCTAGGTACTGAAGCTTTCTTT.

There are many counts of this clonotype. The CDR3 sequence: CSARDGVAGRSEQFF. DNA of the CDR3: TGCAGTGCTAGAGACGGGGTAGCGGGACGGAGTGAGCAGTTCTTC. The genes are TRBV20-1 and TRBJ2-1, with 8 bases fitting TRBD2. Per the germline V gene, CDR1 is DFQATT and CDR2 is SNEGSKA (reference sequence). The CDR3 runs 15 residues. J lost 9 bases, V lost 0 bases, and 10 bases had no gene match.

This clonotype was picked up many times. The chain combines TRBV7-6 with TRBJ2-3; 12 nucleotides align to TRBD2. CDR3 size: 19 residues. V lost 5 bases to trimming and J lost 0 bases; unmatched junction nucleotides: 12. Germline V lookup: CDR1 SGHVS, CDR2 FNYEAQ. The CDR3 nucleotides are TGTGCCAGCAGCGCCCAGACTAGCGGGGGTTGGGGGAGCACAGATACGCAGTATTTT. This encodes CASSAQTSGGWGSTDTQYF.

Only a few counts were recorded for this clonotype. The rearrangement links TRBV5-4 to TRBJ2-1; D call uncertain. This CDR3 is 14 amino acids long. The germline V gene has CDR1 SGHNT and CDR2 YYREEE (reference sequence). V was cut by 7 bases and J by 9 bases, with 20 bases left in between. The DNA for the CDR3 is TGTGCCAGCGCGCCATCAAGGTCCGGCGTTGAGCAGTTCTTC. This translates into CASAPSRSGVEQFF.

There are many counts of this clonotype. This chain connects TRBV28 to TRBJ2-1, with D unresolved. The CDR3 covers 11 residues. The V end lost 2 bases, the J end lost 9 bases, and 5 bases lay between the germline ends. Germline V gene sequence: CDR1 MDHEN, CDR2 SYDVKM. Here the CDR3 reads CASSLGVEQFF. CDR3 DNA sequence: TGTGCCAGCAGTTTAGGAGTTGAGCAGTTCTTC.